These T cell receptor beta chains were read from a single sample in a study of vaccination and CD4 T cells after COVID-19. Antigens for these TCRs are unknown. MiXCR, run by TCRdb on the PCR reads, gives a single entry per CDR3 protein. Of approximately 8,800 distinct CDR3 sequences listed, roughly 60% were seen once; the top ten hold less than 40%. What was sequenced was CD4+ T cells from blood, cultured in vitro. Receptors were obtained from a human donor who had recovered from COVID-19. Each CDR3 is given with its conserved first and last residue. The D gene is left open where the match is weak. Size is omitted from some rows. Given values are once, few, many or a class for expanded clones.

CASSGLSDTEAFF | TGTGCCAGCAGTGGGCTATCGGACACTGAAGCTTTCTTT | TRBV25-1 | - | once | TRBJ1-1
CASSETGLNEKLFF | TGTGCCAGCAGTGAAACGGGGCTTAATGAAAAACTGTTTTTT | TRBV2 | - | - | TRBJ1-4
CASSNGEGFGYTF | TGTGCCAGCAGTAATGGAGAGGGTTTTGGCTACACCTTC | TRBV27 | - | - | TRBJ1-2
CASSLDAWNTGELFF | TGTGCCAGCAGCTTAGATGCGTGGAACACCGGGGAGCTGTTTTTT | TRBV7-2 | - | - | TRBJ2-2
CASSLRTGHTLGYTF | TGTGCCAGCAGTTTAAGGACGGGACACACACTCGGCTACACCTTC | TRBV27 | - | - | TRBJ1-2
CSASAAGADIGTDTQYF | TGCAGTGCTAGCGCAGCGGGAGCAGATATAGGCACAGATACGCAGTATTTT | TRBV20-1 | TRBD2 | - | TRBJ2-3
CASSQALAGATDTQYF | TGTGCCAGCAGCCAAGCCCTAGCGGGAGCCACAGATACGCAGTATTTT | TRBV4-2 | TRBD2 | - | TRBJ2-3
CSARLPLRQNTEAFF | TGCAGTGCTAGACTCCCCCTGAGACAGAACACTGAAGCTTTCTTT | TRBV20-1 | - | few | TRBJ1-1
CASSSSRLAGETQYF | TGTGCCAGCAGCTCTAGCCGACTAGCGGGAGAGACCCAGTACTTC | TRBV11-2 | TRBD2 | - | TRBJ2-5
CSAPGFGDTEAFF | TGCAGTGCTCCAGGGTTCGGGGACACTGAAGCTTTCTTT | TRBV20-1 | - | - | TRBJ1-1
CASSFGLSQNDGYTF | TGTGCCAGCAGCTTCGGTTTGTCACAGAATGATGGCTACACCTTC | TRBV7-9 | - | - | TRBJ1-2
CASSLLVDRGLMNTEAFF | TGTGCCAGCAGCTTGTTAGTAGACAGGGGCCTCATGAACACTGAAGCTTTCTTT | TRBV5-6 | TRBD1 | - | TRBJ1-1
CSARDRMGGSSYEQYF | TGCAGTGCTAGAGATCGGATGGGGGGGAGCTCCTACGAGCAGTACTTC | TRBV20-1 | TRBD2 | - | TRBJ2-7
CASSLAPAGDGTDTQYF | TGTGCCAGCAGCTTAGCGCCCGCGGGGGACGGCACAGATACGCAGTATTTT | TRBV7-2 | TRBD2 | - | TRBJ2-3
CATSRRAVSYEQYF | TGTGCCACCAGCAGACGGGCGGTTTCCTACGAGCAGTACTTC | TRBV15 | - | - | TRBJ2-7
CASSPDRASQPQHF | TGTGCCAGTAGTCCCGACAGGGCCAGTCAGCCCCAGCATTTT | TRBV19 | TRBD1 | - | TRBJ1-5
CAISESRGANTEAFF | TGTGCCATCAGTGAGTCGCGGGGGGCGAACACTGAAGCTTTCTTT | TRBV10-3 | - | - | TRBJ1-1
CASTQTAGWGNTIYF | TGTGCCAGCACCCAAACGGCAGGGTGGGGAAACACCATATATTTT | TRBV7-2 | - | - | TRBJ1-3
CSARVAGVYNEQFF | TGCAGTGCTAGAGTAGCGGGGGTTTACAATGAGCAGTTCTTC | TRBV20-1 | TRBD2 | - | TRBJ2-1
CASSIRDRGLSGNTIYF | TGTGCCAGTAGTATAAGGGACAGGGGACTCTCTGGAAACACCATATATTTT | TRBV19 | TRBD1 | - | TRBJ1-3
CASSLRGTDNSPLHF | TGTGCCAGCAGCTTACGAGGGACAGACAATTCACCCCTCCACTTT | TRBV7-2 | TRBD1 | - | TRBJ1-6
CASSPQTGGGLSNQPQHF | TGTGCCAGCAGTCCACAGACAGGGGGTGGGCTTAGCAATCAGCCCCAGCATTTT | TRBV27 | TRBD1 | - | TRBJ1-5
CASSQTGGYGYTF | TGTGCCAGCAGCCAGACAGGGGGCTATGGCTACACCTTC | TRBV7-9 | TRBD1 | few | TRBJ1-2
CASSPDMEGSPLHF | TGTGCCAGCTCACCAGACATGGAAGGTTCACCCCTCCACTTT | TRBV18 | - | - | TRBJ1-6
CASRDGTDQETQYF | TGTGCCAGCAGGGACGGGACGGACCAAGAGACCCAGTACTTC | TRBV28 | - | - | TRBJ2-5
CASRGRTYQETQYF | TGTGCCAGCCGAGGACGGACGTACCAAGAGACCCAGTACTTC | TRBV19 | - | once | TRBJ2-5
CASSLSRESTGELFF | TGTGCCAGCAGCTTAAGTAGGGAATCCACCGGGGAGCTGTTTTTT | TRBV7-9 | - | - | TRBJ2-2
CASSYSAEDTQYF | TGTGCCAGCAGTTACTCCGCGGAGGATACGCAGTATTTT | TRBV6-5 | - | - | TRBJ2-3
CASPSGFLNTGELFF | TGTGCCAGTCCCTCGGGTTTCCTGAACACCGGGGAGCTGTTTTTT | TRBV7-2 | - | - | TRBJ2-2
CASSTTGSDIQYF | TGTGCCAGCAGCACGACGGGGTCGGACATTCAGTACTTC | TRBV5-4 | - | - | TRBJ2-4
CASRTQGMGNQPQHF | TGTGCCAGCAGGACACAGGGGATGGGCAATCAGCCCCAGCATTTT | TRBV12-3/TRBV12-4 | TRBD1 | - | TRBJ1-5
CASSSTLDLSYEQYF | TGTGCCAGCAGTTCTACTCTGGACTTGAGCTACGAGCAGTACTTC | TRBV28 | - | - | TRBJ2-7
CASTNSDRVDNIQYF | TGTGCCAGCACCAATTCCGACAGGGTGGATAACATTCAGTACTTC | TRBV6-2/TRBV6-3 | TRBD1 | - | TRBJ2-4
CASSLGSGGPRGWNEQFF | TGTGCCAGCAGCTTAGGTAGCGGGGGGCCCCGCGGGTGGAATGAGCAGTTCTTC | TRBV11-3 | TRBD2 | once | TRBJ2-1
CASSDTRDYGYTF | TGTGCCAGCAGTGATACTAGAGATTATGGCTACACCTTC | TRBV6-1 | - | - | TRBJ1-2
CASSEQTADYNEQFF | TGTGCCAGCAGTGAACAGACAGCGGACTACAATGAGCAGTTCTTC | TRBV2 | - | - | TRBJ2-1
CASTPTSGRAGELFF | TGTGCCAGCACCCCGACTAGCGGGAGAGCCGGGGAGCTGTTTTTT | TRBV7-2 | TRBD2 | - | TRBJ2-2
CASSAPSGTGIHSPLHF | TGTGCCAGCAGTGCGCCGTCCGGGACAGGGATCCATTCACCCCTCCACTTT | TRBV6-1 | TRBD1 | - | TRBJ1-6
CASSIWGYQETQYF | TGTGCCAGTAGTATATGGGGGTACCAAGAGACCCAGTACTTC | TRBV19 | - | few | TRBJ2-5
CASRGTLNTEAFF | TGTGCCAGCCGCGGCACCTTGAACACTGAAGCTTTCTTT | TRBV18 | - | - | TRBJ1-1
CASSWTPGLNTEAFF | TGTGCCAGCAGTTGGACACCGGGGCTGAACACTGAAGCTTTCTTT | TRBV6-5 | - | - | TRBJ1-1
CSAREFADTQYF | TGCAGTGCTAGAGAGTTTGCGGATACGCAGTATTTT | TRBV20-1 | - | - | TRBJ2-3
CASKKVATNEKLFF | TGTGCCAGCAAAAAGGTTGCAACTAATGAAAAACTGTTTTTT | TRBV27 | - | - | TRBJ1-4
CASSLRTGTYEQYF | TGTGCCAGCAGTTTACGGACAGGGACCTACGAGCAGTACTTC | TRBV6-2/TRBV6-3 | TRBD1 | once | TRBJ2-7